The 8 T cell receptor beta chains below all came from one sample that was sequenced in a study of blood T cell repertoires in COVID-19. Clones were read by immunoSEQ multiplex PCR, and TCRdb kept only the in-frame ones, dropping some. The sample lists under 200,000 clones; about 88% were seen once. Sequencing was done on a sample of peripheral blood. All receptors come from a woman of 80 years or more with acute or convalescent COVID-19.

The V and J genes are TRBV30 and TRBJ1-5, with D hard to call. Trimming pared 0 bases from V and 3 bases from J, leaving 6 bases between. Germline assignment: CDR1 GTSNPN and CDR2 SVGIG (reference sequence). The CDR3 covers 13 residues. This chain's CDR3 is CAWSVGVNQPQHF. The DNA of the CDR3 is TGTGCCTGGAGTGTGGGAGTCAATCAGCCCCAGCATTTT.

The chain combines TRBV27 with TRBJ2-3, with 10 bases aligning to TRBD2. Germline lookup yields CDR1 MNHEY and CDR2 SMNVEV (reference sequence). This CDR3 is 17 amino acids long. The ends lost 5 bases at V and 5 bases at J; junction bases unmatched: 13. The CDR3 loop is CASSRGEREGRGDTQYF. DNA of the CDR3: TGTGCCAGCAGTCGGGGGGAGCGGGAGGGCCGCGGAGATACGCAGTATTTT.

This chain connects TRBV7-9 to TRBJ1-5, with D maybe TRBD1 (5 bases). CDR1 SEHNR and CDR2 FQNEAQ come from the germline V gene (reference sequence). The ends were cut back, 1 base at V and 5 bases at J, with 6 bases in the middle. The CDR3 totals 13 residues. CDR3 residues: CASSLGGDQPQHF. CDR3 bases: TGTGCCAGCAGCTTAGGGGGGGATCAGCCCCAGCATTTT.

V is TRBV28 and J is TRBJ1-1, with 7 nucleotides matching TRBD1. CDR3 length: 14 amino acids. Germline V gene lookup returns CDR1 MDHEN and CDR2 SYDVKM. Unmatched junction bases numbered 6, after V lost 3 bases and J lost 5 bases. The CDR3 sequence: CASSFGNRGTEAFF. CDR3 DNA: TGTGCCAGCAGTTTTGGTAACAGGGGTACTGAAGCTTTCTTT.

This chain's CDR3 is CATSDRGQGETQYF. The DNA of the CDR3 is TGTGCCACCAGTGATCGGGGTCAGGGGGAGACCCAGTACTTC. This rearrangement joins TRBV24-1 to TRBJ2-5; a possible D gene is TRBD1 (6 bases). Deletions cut 3 bases from V and 5 bases from J, with 12 bases between. The CDR3 length is 14 residues. Looked up from germline, CDR1 is KGHDR and CDR2 is SFDVKD.

The chain couples TRBV29-1 to TRBJ1-2; no definite D call. Trimming removed 7 bases at V and 6 bases at J, with 18 bases between. Germline CDR1 SQVTM, CDR2 ANQGSEA. The CDR3 has 13 amino acids. CDR3 DNA sequence: TGCAGCGCTCTGACTGAGGGCATCGATGGCTACACCTTC. It codes for CSALTEGIDGYTF. Using reference TRBV29-1 and TRBJ1-2 for the parts outside the CDR3, the full variable domain is SAVISQKPSRDICQRGTSLTIQCQVDSQVTMMFWYRQQPGQSLTLIATANQGSEATYESGFVIDKFPISRPNLTFSTLTVSNMSPEDSSIYLCSALTEGIDGYTFGSGTRLTVV.

The V gene is TRBV5-1, the J gene TRBJ1-1, with TRBD1 matching 9 bases. V lost 1 base, J lost 1 base, and 5 bases stayed unmatched. Germline loops: CDR1 SGHRS, CDR2 YFSETQ. The CDR3 extends over 16 amino acids. Here the CDR3 DNA reads TGCGCCAGCAGCTTGTTGGGGGGACAGGGGAACACTGAAGCTTTCTTT. It specifies CASSLLGGQGNTEAFF.

This sequence joins TRBV2 and TRBJ2-3; a weak D match, TRBD1 (6 bases). This CDR3 spans 14 amino acids. V lost 6 bases and J lost 3, with 13 bases in between. The germline gives CDR1 SNHLY, CDR2 FYNNEI. The CDR3 is CASSYTGHTDTQYF. CDR3 nucleotide sequence: TGTGCCAGCAGCTATACGGGACATACAGATACGCAGTATTTT.